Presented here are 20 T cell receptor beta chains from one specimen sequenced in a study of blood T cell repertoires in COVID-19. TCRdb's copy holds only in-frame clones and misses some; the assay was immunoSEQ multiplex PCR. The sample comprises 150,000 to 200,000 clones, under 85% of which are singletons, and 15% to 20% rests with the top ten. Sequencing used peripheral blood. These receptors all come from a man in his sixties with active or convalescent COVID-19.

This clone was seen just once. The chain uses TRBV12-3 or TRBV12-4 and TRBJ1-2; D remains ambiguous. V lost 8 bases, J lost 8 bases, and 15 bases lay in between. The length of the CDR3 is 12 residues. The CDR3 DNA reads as TGTGCCAGCGCAAGAGGAGGGCGAGGCTACACCTTC. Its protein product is CASARGGRGYTF.

CDR3 region: CSARGQSPGTQYF. The CDR3 nucleotides read TGCAGCGCCCGAGGACAGTCGCCTGGGACCCAGTACTTC. The rearrangement uses TRBV29-1 and TRBJ2-5; D is perhaps TRBD1 (6 bases). CDR3 length: 13 amino acids. In germline, CDR1 is SQVTM, CDR2 ANQGSEA. Trimming stripped 7 bases from V and 7 bases from J, with 19 bases between.

This CDR3 reads CASSKGGTTDTQYF. The CDR3 nucleotides read TGTGCCAGCAGCAAGGGCGGGACCACAGATACGCAGTATTTT. The V and J genes are TRBV9 and TRBJ2-3; maybe TRBD2 (6 bases). CDR3 length: 14 residues. Trimming took off 4 bases at V and 2 bases at J, with 11 bases between the two ends. Germline V gene data show CDR1 as SGDLS and CDR2 as YYNGEE.

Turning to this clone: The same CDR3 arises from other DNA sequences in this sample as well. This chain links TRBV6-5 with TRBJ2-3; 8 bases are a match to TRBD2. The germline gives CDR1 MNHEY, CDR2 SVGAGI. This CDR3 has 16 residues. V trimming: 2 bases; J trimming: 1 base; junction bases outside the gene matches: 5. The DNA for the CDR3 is TGTGCCAGCAGTTACAGTTCGGGAGGGGGCACAGATACGCAGTATTTT. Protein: CASSYSSGGGTDTQYF.

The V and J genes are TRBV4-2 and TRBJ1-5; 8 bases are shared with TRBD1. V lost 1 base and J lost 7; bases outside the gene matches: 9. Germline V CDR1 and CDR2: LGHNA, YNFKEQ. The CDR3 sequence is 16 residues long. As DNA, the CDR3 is TGTGCCAGCAGCCAAGCCGACTCAGGGGGCGGGCAGCCCCAGCATTTT. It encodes CASSQADSGGGQPQHF.

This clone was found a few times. The CDR3 DNA reads TGTGCCACCAGTGATGGGGCCCACAATCAGGGGCCTCATGAAAAACTGTTTTTT. Amino acid sequence: CATSDGAHNQGPHEKLFF. V gene TRBV24-1 combines with J gene TRBJ1-4, with D perhaps matching TRBD1 (6 bases). Germline CDR1 is KGHDR and CDR2 is SFDVKD. The CDR3 is 18 amino acids. V lost 3 bases and J 6 bases, leaving 22 bases between the germline ends.

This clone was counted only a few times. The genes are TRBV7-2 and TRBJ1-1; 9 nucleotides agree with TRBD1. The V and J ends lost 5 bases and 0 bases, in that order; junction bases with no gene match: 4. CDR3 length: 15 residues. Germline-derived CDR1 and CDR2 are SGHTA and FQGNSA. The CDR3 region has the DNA TGTGCCAGCAGCCGTAGACAGGGGGTGAACACTGAAGCTTTCTTT. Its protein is CASSRRQGVNTEAFF.

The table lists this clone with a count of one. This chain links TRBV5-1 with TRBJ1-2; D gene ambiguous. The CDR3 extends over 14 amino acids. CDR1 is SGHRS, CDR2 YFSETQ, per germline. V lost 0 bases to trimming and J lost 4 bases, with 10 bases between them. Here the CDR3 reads CASSLEYVSYGYTF. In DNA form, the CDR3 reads TGCGCCAGCAGCTTGGAGTATGTTAGCTATGGCTACACCTTC.

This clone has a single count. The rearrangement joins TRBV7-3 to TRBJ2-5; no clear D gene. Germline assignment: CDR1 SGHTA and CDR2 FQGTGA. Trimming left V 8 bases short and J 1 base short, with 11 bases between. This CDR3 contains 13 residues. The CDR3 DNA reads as TGTGCCAGCGCCTTGCGCCCCCAAGAGACCCAGTACTTC. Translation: CASALRPQETQYF.

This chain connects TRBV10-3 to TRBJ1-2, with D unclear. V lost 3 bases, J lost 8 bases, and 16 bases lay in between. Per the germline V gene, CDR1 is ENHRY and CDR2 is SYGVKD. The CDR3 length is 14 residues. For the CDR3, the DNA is TGTGCCATCAGTGAAACTAGTCCGGCGTGGGGCTACACCTTC. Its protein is CAISETSPAWGYTF.

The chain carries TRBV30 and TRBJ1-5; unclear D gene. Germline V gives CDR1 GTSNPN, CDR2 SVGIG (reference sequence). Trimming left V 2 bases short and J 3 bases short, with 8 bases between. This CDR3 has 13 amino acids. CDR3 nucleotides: TGTGCCTGGAGTAACGGACTCAATCAGCCCCAGCATTTT. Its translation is CAWSNGLNQPQHF.

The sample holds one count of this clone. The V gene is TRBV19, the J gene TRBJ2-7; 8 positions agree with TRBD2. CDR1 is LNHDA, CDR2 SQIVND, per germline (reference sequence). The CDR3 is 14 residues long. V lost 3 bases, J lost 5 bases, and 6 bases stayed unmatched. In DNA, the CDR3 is TGTGCCAGTAGTATTCCCGGGACTAGGGACGAGCAGTACTTC. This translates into CASSIPGTRDEQYF.

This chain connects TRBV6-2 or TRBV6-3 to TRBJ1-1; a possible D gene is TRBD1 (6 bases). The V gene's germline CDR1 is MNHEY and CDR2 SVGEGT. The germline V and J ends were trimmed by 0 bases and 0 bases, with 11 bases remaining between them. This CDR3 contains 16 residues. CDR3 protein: CASSYSLRQVNTEAFF. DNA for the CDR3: TGTGCCAGCAGTTACTCCCTTCGACAGGTGAACACTGAAGCTTTCTTT.

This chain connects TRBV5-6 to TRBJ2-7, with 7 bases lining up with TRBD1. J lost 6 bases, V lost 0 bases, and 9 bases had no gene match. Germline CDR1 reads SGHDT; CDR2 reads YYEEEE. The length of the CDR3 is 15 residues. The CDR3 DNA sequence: TGTGCCAGCAGCTTGGATTTTGGACAGGCAAGCGAGCAGTACTTC. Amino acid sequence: CASSLDFGQASEQYF.

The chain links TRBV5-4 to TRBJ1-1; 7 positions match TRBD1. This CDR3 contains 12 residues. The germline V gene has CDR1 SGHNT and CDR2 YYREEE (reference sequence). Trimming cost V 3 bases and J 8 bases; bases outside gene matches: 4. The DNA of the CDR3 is TGTGCCAGCAGCTATGGGACAGCCGAAGCTTTCTTT. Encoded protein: CASSYGTAEAFF. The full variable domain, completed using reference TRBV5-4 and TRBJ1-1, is ETGVTQSPTHLIKTRGQQVTLRCSSQSGHNTVSWYQQALGQGPQFIFQYYREEENGRGNFPPRFSGLQFPNYSSELNVNALELDDSALYLCASSYGTAEAFFGQGTRLTVV.

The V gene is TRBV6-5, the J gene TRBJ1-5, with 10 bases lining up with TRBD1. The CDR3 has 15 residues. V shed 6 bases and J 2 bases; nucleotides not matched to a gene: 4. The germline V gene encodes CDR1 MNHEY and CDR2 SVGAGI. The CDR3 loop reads CASSRTGGGNQPQHF. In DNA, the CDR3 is TGTGCCAGCAGCCGGACAGGGGGTGGCAATCAGCCCCAGCATTTT.

The CDR3 protein is CASSDDRGQWSGQYF. In DNA form, the CDR3 reads TGTGCCAGCAGTGATGACAGGGGGCAGTGGAGCGGGCAGTACTTC. J is TRBJ2-7 and V is TRBV28, with 10 bases matching TRBD1. V trimming: 5 bases; J trimming: 9 bases; junction bases outside the gene matches: 13. The CDR3 spans 15 residues. Germline-derived CDR1 and CDR2 are MDHEN and SYDVKM. Complete variable domain (other parts from reference TRBV28 and TRBJ2-7): DVKVTQSSRYLVKRTGEKVFLECVQDMDHENMFWYRQDPGLGLRLIYFSYDVKMKEKGDIPEGYSVSREKKERFSLILESASTNQTSMYLCASSDDRGQWSGQYFGPGTRLTVT.

The CDR3 DNA reads as TGTGCCAGCAGCTTACGGGTTGGCAGTGGGTACAATGAGCAGTTCTTC. Its translation is CASSLRVGSGYNEQFF. This chain connects TRBV7-9 to TRBJ2-1; no clear D. Germline CDR1 reads SEHNR; CDR2 reads FQNEAQ (reference sequence). Deletions cut 2 bases from V and 4 bases from J, with 15 bases between. The CDR3 covers 16 residues.

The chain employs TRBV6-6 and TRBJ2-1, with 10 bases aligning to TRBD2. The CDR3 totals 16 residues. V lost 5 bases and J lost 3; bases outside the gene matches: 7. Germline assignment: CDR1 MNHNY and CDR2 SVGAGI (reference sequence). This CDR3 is CASSRYGTSDYNEQFF. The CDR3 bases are TGTGCCAGCAGTCGATACGGGACTAGCGACTACAATGAGCAGTTCTTC.

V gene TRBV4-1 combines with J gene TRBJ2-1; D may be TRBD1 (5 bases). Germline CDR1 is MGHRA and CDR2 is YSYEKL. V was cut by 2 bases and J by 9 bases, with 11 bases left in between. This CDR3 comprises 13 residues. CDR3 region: CASSQFTRGEQFF. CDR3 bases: TGCGCCAGCAGCCAATTTACAAGGGGTGAGCAGTTCTTC.